The 8 T cell receptor beta chains below come from one sample, sequenced in a study of T cell responses to AZD1222 COVID-19 vaccine. Some clones are missing from TCRdb's copy, which holds only in-frame ones; the method was immunoSEQ multiplex PCR. The sample yields some 150,000 clones, about 92% seen once. The sample was peripheral blood, taken on day 0 of AZD1222 vaccination. The receptor source for this set is an adult in good health.

The chain links TRBV6-1 to TRBJ1-2; D is unclear. V lost 1 base, J lost 3 bases, and 6 bases lay in between. This CDR3 is built from 13 residues. The germline gives CDR1 MNHNS, CDR2 SASEGT. The CDR3 nucleotides are TGTGCCAGCAGTGAAGTAGCAGACTATGGCTACACCTTC. Its translation is CASSEVADYGYTF.

The chain joins TRBV5-5 to TRBJ1-1, with D tentatively TRBD1 (6 bases). The CDR3 length is 14 residues. Trimming removed 0 bases from V and 1 base from J, with 7 bases in between. From germline, CDR1 is SGHKS and CDR2 YYEKEE (reference sequence). DNA of the CDR3: TGTGCCAGCAGCTTGGTGGGACAGAACACTGAAGCTTTCTTT. It encodes CASSLVGQNTEAFF.

The genes are TRBV19 and TRBJ1-5; 9 nucleotides align to TRBD1. CDR1 and CDR2 from the germline V gene are LNHDA and SQIVND (reference sequence). The CDR3 is 14 residues long. The trim removed 7 bases at V and 6 bases at J, leaving 7 bases unmatched. CDR3 DNA sequence: TGTGCCAGTATTTCAACAGGGGGCAGTCAGCCCCAGCATTTT. This codes for CASISTGGSQPQHF.

The CDR3 sequence: CATSRDRGGNSPLHF. For the CDR3, the DNA is TGTGCCACCAGCAGGGACAGGGGTGGGAATTCACCCCTCCACTTT. This chain connects TRBV15 to TRBJ1-6; 9 positions match TRBD1. Germline V gene data show CDR1 as LNHNV and CDR2 as YYDKDF (reference sequence). This CDR3 has 15 amino acids. V shed 3 bases, J shed 7 bases, and the junction held 4 bases outside the gene matches.

Here the CDR3 reads CASSMKGGDFWPQHF. The CDR3 DNA reads TGTGCCAGTAGTATGAAGGGGGGGGATTTTTGGCCCCAGCATTTT. The chain couples TRBV19 to TRBJ1-5; possibly TRBD1 for D (6 bases). The length of the CDR3 is 15 residues. V lost 3 bases, J lost 9 bases, and 18 bases lay in between. Germline V lookup: CDR1 LNHDA, CDR2 SQIVND (reference sequence).

The chain combines TRBV5-1 with TRBJ2-1; D may be TRBD1 (6 bases). Trimming pared 3 bases from V and 2 bases from J, leaving 12 bases between. Germline assignment: CDR1 SGHRS and CDR2 YFSETQ. The CDR3 is 15 residues long. CDR3 residues: CASSSTGLPYNEQFF. The CDR3 DNA reads TGCGCCAGCAGCTCCACAGGGTTGCCCTACAATGAGCAGTTCTTC.

This chain links TRBV9 with TRBJ1-1, with unresolved D. The CDR3 is 13 amino acids. Trimming took 7 bases from V and 0 from J, leaving 10 bases between them. Germline lookup yields CDR1 SGDLS and CDR2 YYNGEE. Here the CDR3 DNA reads TGTGCCAGCGGGAGTAGTATGAACACTGAAGCTTTCTTT. Its translation: CASGSSMNTEAFF.

The chain carries TRBV15 and TRBJ2-7; the D gene is possibly TRBD2 (5 bases). V was shortened by 4 bases and J by 6 bases, with 16 bases between the two germline ends. Germline V lookup: CDR1 LNHNV, CDR2 YYDKDF (reference sequence). The CDR3 spans 14 residues. CDR3 DNA: TGTGCCACCAGCACCTTACGGGGAGTGGGCGAGCAGTACTTC. Amino acids: CATSTLRGVGEQYF.